One and the same sample provided the 29 T cell receptor beta chains below, sequenced in a study of Tregs in tolerant kidney transplant recipients. Some clones are missing from TCRdb's copy, which holds only in-frame ones; the method was immunoSEQ multiplex PCR. The sample lists 15,000 or so clones, over 40% occurring once. After 6 days with irradiated graft donor PBMCs, CFSE-labeled recipient PBMCs were FACS-sorted. For these TCRs, the target antigens are not known. The sample in question was CD4+ T cells from blood cultured with allogeneic cells, obtained before the transplant. These receptors all stem from a human patient who received a combined kidney and bone marrow transplant.

A few counts support this clone. The chain is built from TRBV5-6 and TRBJ1-2; 8 nucleotides align to TRBD1. The CDR3 covers 14 residues. V lost 3 bases and J lost 3; bases outside the gene matches: 4. Germline CDR1 reads SGHDT; CDR2 reads YYEEEE. The CDR3 bases are TGTGCCAGCAGCTCCCTCAGGGGGCACTATGGCTACACCTTC. It translates to CASSSLRGHYGYTF.

This rearrangement joins TRBV27 to TRBJ2-7; 8 bases map to TRBD2. Germline values: CDR1 MNHEY, CDR2 SMNVEV (reference sequence). The CDR3 loop spans 17 amino acids. Trimming at V came to 2 bases and at J to 4 bases, leaving 13 bases not matched to a gene. CDR3 protein: CASSLASGTRLGYEQYF. Written as DNA, the CDR3 is TGTGCCAGCAGTTTAGCGTCCGGGACTAGGCTCGGGTACGAGCAGTACTTC.

This clone was counted between two and nine times. V usage is TRBV18 and J usage is TRBJ2-3; 7 nucleotides match TRBD1. The CDR3 length is 17 residues. Per germline, CDR1 KGHSH and CDR2 LQKENI. The V gene end was trimmed by 3 bases and the J gene end by 0 bases; junction bases not matched to a gene: 9. The CDR3 DNA follows: TGTGCCAGCTCACCGGGACAGAAATATATTAGCACAGATACGCAGTATTTT. Its translation: CASSPGQKYISTDTQYF.

The V gene is TRBV11-2, the J gene TRBJ2-1, with D perhaps TRBD1 (6 bases). This CDR3 spans 14 amino acids. Per the germline V gene, CDR1 is SGHAT and CDR2 is FQNNGV. V lost 8 bases and J lost 6, with 17 bases in between. The CDR3 protein is CASHSLGDTNEQFF. For the CDR3, the DNA is TGTGCCAGCCATTCACTTGGGGACACCAATGAGCAGTTCTTC.

The chain uses TRBV4-1 and TRBJ1-1; tentative D call: TRBD1 (5 bases). CDR3 size: 16 residues. Germline V CDR1 and CDR2: MGHRA, YSYEKL. Between the trimmed V and J ends, which lost 1 base and 1 base, there was a span of 13 bases. The CDR3 DNA sequence: TGCGCCAGCAGCCAAGTCGGGGGATTGGGGAACACTGAAGCTTTCTTT. It codes for CASSQVGGLGNTEAFF.

The V gene is TRBV7-9, the J gene TRBJ1-3, with D possibly TRBD1 on 6 matching bases. The CDR3 is made up of 14 amino acids. In germline, CDR1 is SEHNR, CDR2 FQNEAQ (reference sequence). V gave up 5 bases and J gave up 3 bases, with 11 bases separating them. CDR3 residues: CASSTGRVGNTIYF. CDR3 bases: TGTGCCAGCAGCACAGGGAGGGTTGGAAACACCATATATTTT.

The rearrangement links TRBV4-3 to TRBJ1-2; D remains unclear. Trimming took 0 bases from V and 2 from J, leaving 7 bases between them. Per germline, CDR1 LGHNA and CDR2 YSLEER. This CDR3 has 14 amino acids. The CDR3 region is CASSQDGQNYGYTF. In DNA, the CDR3 is TGCGCCAGCAGCCAAGATGGGCAGAACTATGGCTACACCTTC.

The chain uses TRBV12-5 and TRBJ2-4; TRBD2 might be the D (5 bases). Trimming took off 6 bases at V and 0 bases at J, with 15 bases between the two ends. From germline, CDR1 is LGHNT and CDR2 FRNRAP. CDR3 length equals 16 residues. This chain's CDR3 is CASGLMTGLAKNIQYF. As DNA, the CDR3 is TGTGCTAGTGGACTGATGACGGGGTTAGCCAAAAACATTCAGTACTTC.

The genes are TRBV18 and TRBJ1-5, with a tentative D call TRBD1 (6 bases). V gave up 3 bases and J gave up 3 bases, with 18 bases separating them. CDR1 and CDR2 from the germline V gene are KGHSH and LQKENI. This CDR3 region has 17 residues. In DNA, the CDR3 is TGTGCCAGCTCACCGTCGCAAGGAGGGGGGGCCAATCAGCCCCAGCATTTT. Its protein product is CASSPSQGGGANQPQHF.

Details on this clone: The sample has other DNA sequences that encode this CDR3 too. The chain carries TRBV28 and TRBJ1-6; weak D call: TRBD1 (5 bases). CDR1 and CDR2 (germline): MDHEN, SYDVKM. Trimming pared 6 bases from V and 13 bases from J, leaving 19 bases between. CDR3 length equals 14 residues. The CDR3 loop reads CASRSGTILSPLHF. The CDR3 coding sequence is TGTGCCAGCAGGTCCGGGACTATACTTTCCCCCCTCCACTTT.

The genes are TRBV7-3 and TRBJ2-3; a possible D gene is TRBD2 (5 bases). Germline V gene data show CDR1 as SGHTA and CDR2 as FQGTGA. This CDR3 has 15 amino acids. V dropped 2 bases and J dropped 6 bases, with 15 bases sitting between them. CDR3 in amino acids: CASSLDGLAQDTQYF. The CDR3 coding sequence is TGTGCCAGCAGCTTAGATGGTCTAGCACAGGATACGCAGTATTTT.

By sample fraction, this clone is medium-sized. This CDR3 is CASSGKNIQYF. CDR3 nucleotides: TGCGCCAGCTCCGGCAAAAACATTCAGTACTTC. The chain is built from TRBV5-1 and TRBJ2-4; D not certain. Trimming pared 7 bases from V and 3 bases from J, leaving 5 bases between. CDR1 and CDR2 from the germline V gene are SGHRS and YFSETQ. This CDR3 region has 11 residues.

The gene calls are TRBV7-8 and TRBJ2-1; no reliable D call. CDR1 is SGHVS, CDR2 FQNEAQ, per germline. This CDR3 contains 11 residues. V was pared by 5 bases and J by 5 bases, with 4 bases between. The CDR3 DNA is TGTGCCAGCAGCCTTCACAATGAGCAGTTCTTC. It codes for CASSLHNEQFF.

This clone was recorded a few times. The chain combines TRBV7-2 with TRBJ2-5; TRBD1 might be the D (5 bases). This CDR3 contains 15 residues. Germline lookup yields CDR1 SGHTA and CDR2 FQGNSA. The germline V and J ends were trimmed by 1 base and 5 bases, with 14 bases remaining between them. CDR3 bases: TGTGCCAGCAGCTTAGGGGTGGGGCGCTGGGAGACCCAGTACTTC. Encoded protein: CASSLGVGRWETQYF.

The CDR3 spells CASSRWGAGNTIYF. DNA for the CDR3: TGTGCCAGCTCCCGTTGGGGAGCTGGAAACACCATATATTTT. The rearrangement joins TRBV5-8 to TRBJ1-3; D remains ambiguous. The V gene's germline CDR1 is SGHTS and CDR2 YDEGEE. Between the trimmed V and J ends, which lost 7 bases and 2 bases, there was a span of 13 bases. This CDR3 is 14 amino acids long. The full variable domain, its missing parts supplied by reference TRBV5-8 and TRBJ1-3, is EAGVTQSPTHLIKTRGQQATLRCSPISGHTSVYWYQQALGLGLQFLLWYDEGEERNRGNFPPRFSGRQFPNYSSELNVNALELEDSALYLCASSRWGAGNTIYFGEGSWLTVV.

V gene TRBV14 combines with J gene TRBJ2-1, with a possible D match to TRBD2 (5 bases). This CDR3 contains 13 residues. With 0 bases removed from V and 10 bases from J, the gap between germline ends came to 10 bases. Germline values: CDR1 SGHDN, CDR2 FVKESK. The chain's CDR3 is CASSQDWRREQFF. CDR3 nucleotide sequence: TGTGCCAGCAGCCAAGATTGGCGGAGGGAGCAGTTCTTC.

The V call is TRBV5-1, the J call TRBJ1-1, with 8 bases identical to TRBD1. The germline CDR1 and CDR2 sequences are SGHRS and YFSETQ. The CDR3 runs 15 residues. The ends lost 4 bases at V and 6 bases at J; junction bases unmatched: 11. The CDR3 DNA reads as TGCGCCAGCAGCGTCGTACCAGGGACAGGAGCTGAAGCTTTCTTT. Amino acid sequence: CASSVVPGTGAEAFF.

V gene TRBV7-9 combines with J gene TRBJ2-3; 10 positions agree with TRBD1. Germline CDR1 reads SEHNR; CDR2 reads FQNEAQ (reference sequence). The V and J ends lost 5 bases and 2 bases, in that order; junction bases with no gene match: 7. The CDR3 sequence is 16 residues long. The DNA of the CDR3 is TGTGCCAGCAGCCTCCGACAGGGGGCACCCACAGATACGCAGTATTTT. Translating it yields CASSLRQGAPTDTQYF.

The table lists this clone with a few counts. The chain employs TRBV30 and TRBJ2-7; 8 bases match TRBD2. The CDR3 is 12 amino acids. V lost 1 base and J lost 5; bases outside the gene matches: 1. Germline V lookup: CDR1 GTSNPN, CDR2 SVGIG (reference sequence). The CDR3 spells CAWSAGGDEQYF. Written as DNA, the CDR3 is TGTGCCTGGAGTGCCGGGGGGGACGAGCAGTACTTC.

About this clone itself: The sample has other DNA sequences that encode this CDR3 too. V and J are TRBV7-9 and TRBJ2-1, with TRBD2 matching 9 bases. V dropped 2 bases and J dropped 4; count of bases not matched to a gene: 6. From germline, CDR1 is SEHNR and CDR2 FQNEAQ (reference sequence). The CDR3 contains 16 residues. In nucleotides, the CDR3 is TGTGCCAGCAGCTTAAGTCTAGCGGGGTCATACAATGAGCAGTTCTTC. Its protein product is CASSLSLAGSYNEQFF.

This clone has more than one count but fewer than ten. V and J are TRBV5-1 and TRBJ2-6; 10 bases map to TRBD1. This CDR3 contains 16 residues. With 3 bases clipped from V and 3 bases from J, the junction kept 3 bases outside the gene matches. Germline CDR1 is SGHRS and CDR2 is YFSETQ. This CDR3 reads CASSWTGGGGANVLTF. The CDR3 nucleotides are TGCGCCAGCAGCTGGACAGGGGGGGGTGGGGCCAACGTCCTGACTTTC.

V usage is TRBV30 and J usage is TRBJ1-2, with a weak D call TRBD1 (5 bases). V was shortened by 3 bases and J by 7 bases, with 15 bases between the two germline ends. Germline CDR1 reads GTSNPN; CDR2 reads SVGIG (reference sequence). The length of the CDR3 is 13 residues. CDR3 residues: CAWRGGGVGGYTF. CDR3 in DNA: TGTGCCTGGAGAGGCGGAGGGGTTGGTGGCTACACCTTC.

A note on this clone: A junction end diverges from the germline sequence, so it may reflect a read error. The chain is built from TRBV6-6 and TRBJ2-4, with TRBD1 as a possible D gene (6 bases). The CDR3 consists of 13 residues. Germline CDR1 is MNHNY and CDR2 is SVGAGI (reference sequence). The CDR3 here is CASSNLGQSPGNF. In nucleotides, the CDR3 is TGTGCCAGCAGCAACCTCGGACAGTCACCGGGGAACTTC.

CDR3 region: CASRRIDRGSYEQYF. The CDR3 DNA reads TGCGCCAGCAGAAGAATCGACAGGGGATCCTACGAGCAGTACTTC. The chain combines TRBV5-1 with TRBJ2-7, with 8 bases that match TRBD1. CDR3 length equals 15 residues. With V trimmed by 5 bases and J by 1 base, 8 bases remained unmatched. The germline gives CDR1 SGHRS, CDR2 YFSETQ.

This clone was recorded a few times. The CDR3 here is CASSSGTAYNSPLHF. The CDR3 region has the DNA TGTGCCAGCAGCTCGGGGACTGCCTATAATTCACCCCTCCACTTT. The V gene is TRBV5-4, the J gene TRBJ1-6; D is perhaps TRBD1 (5 bases). This CDR3 region has 15 residues. Germline V gives CDR1 SGHNT, CDR2 YYREEE (reference sequence). Trimming stripped 3 bases from V and 2 bases from J, with 9 bases between. The full variable domain, completed using reference TRBV5-4 and TRBJ1-6, is ETGVTQSPTHLIKTRGQQVTLRCSSQSGHNTVSWYQQALGQGPQFIFQYYREEENGRGNFPPRFSGLQFPNYSSELNVNALELDDSALYLCASSSGTAYNSPLHFGNGTRLTVT.

The chain employs TRBV29-1 and TRBJ1-4, with 7 nucleotides matching TRBD1. The germline V gene encodes CDR1 SQVTM and CDR2 ANQGSEA. The V gene end was trimmed by 7 bases and the J gene end by 8 bases; junction bases not matched to a gene: 7. There are 12 residues in the CDR3. CDR3 sequence: CSALGTAEKLFF. In DNA, the CDR3 is TGCAGCGCACTGGGGACAGCCGAAAAACTGTTTTTT.

The chain links TRBV18 to TRBJ2-3; tentatively, D is TRBD1 (5 bases). The CDR3 runs 16 residues. V shed 2 bases and J shed 0 bases, with 12 bases lying between them. Per the germline V gene, CDR1 is KGHSH and CDR2 is LQKENI. For the CDR3, the DNA is TGTGCCAGCTCACCATTCTTAAGGGGAAGCACAGATACGCAGTATTTT. Its translation: CASSPFLRGSTDTQYF.

This clone is judged medium-sized. The CDR3 sequence: CATPTVTGIHTEAFF. The CDR3 nucleotides are TGCGCCACCCCAACGGTAACAGGGATTCACACTGAAGCTTTCTTT. V usage is TRBV5-1 and J usage is TRBJ1-1; D perhaps matches TRBD1 (6 bases). There are 15 residues in the CDR3. The germline CDR1 and CDR2 sequences are SGHRS and YFSETQ. V was shortened by 9 bases and J by 3 bases, with 21 bases between the two germline ends.

This chain connects TRBV5-1 to TRBJ1-4; possible D gene TRBD1, 6 bases. This CDR3 is built from 17 residues. V lost 4 bases, J lost 0 bases, and 16 bases lay in between. Per germline, CDR1 SGHRS and CDR2 YFSETQ. The CDR3 sequence: CASSRLPRQATNEKLFF. The CDR3 DNA follows: TGCGCCAGCAGCCGACTACCTCGACAGGCAACTAATGAAAAACTGTTTTTT.